A single sample gave rise to the 23 T cell receptor beta chains below, sequenced in a study of blood T cell repertoires in COVID-19. Assay used: immunoSEQ multiplex PCR; TCRdb lists only in-frame clones, some missing. The repertoire holds about 160,000 clones, with around 87% as singletons. The sample taken for sequencing was peripheral blood. The receptors derive from a woman aged 60-70 years with active or convalescent COVID-19.

The genes are TRBV12-3 or TRBV12-4 and TRBJ1-5; D is undetermined. This CDR3 is 13 amino acids long. V was shortened by 5 bases and J by 5 bases, with 10 bases between the two germline ends. The CDR3 here is CASSPQVDQPQHF. DNA of the CDR3: TGTGCCAGCAGTCCGCAGGTGGATCAGCCCCAGCATTTT.

J is TRBJ1-1 and V is TRBV5-4; 8 nucleotides line up with TRBD1. The CDR3 extends over 14 amino acids. V was pared by 5 bases and J by 5 bases, with 8 bases of the junction left unmatched. The germline gives CDR1 SGHNT, CDR2 YYREEE (reference sequence). CDR3 loop: CASRFGQGRTEAFF. Here the CDR3 DNA reads TGTGCCAGCAGGTTTGGACAGGGCAGGACTGAAGCTTTCTTT.

The V gene is TRBV9, the J gene TRBJ1-3, with a tentative D call TRBD1 (6 bases). Trimming removed 3 bases at V and 4 bases at J, with 8 bases between. Germline assignment: CDR1 SGDLS and CDR2 YYNGEE. This CDR3 contains 13 residues. CDR3: CASSAGTGNTIYF. Here the CDR3 DNA reads TGTGCCAGCAGCGCAGGGACAGGAAACACCATATATTTT.

The V and J genes are TRBV18 and TRBJ2-2; D is perhaps TRBD2 (5 bases). The V end lost 1 base, the J end lost 6 bases, and 15 bases lay between the germline ends. This CDR3 is built from 16 residues. Germline assignment: CDR1 KGHSH and CDR2 LQKENI. In nucleotides, the CDR3 is TGTGCCAGCTCACCACGGGCGGGCCCCGTCGCCGGGGAGCTGTTTTTT. Translation: CASSPRAGPVAGELFF.

The V gene is TRBV4-1, the J gene TRBJ2-2, with 7 bases identical to TRBD1. This CDR3 spans 16 amino acids. The trim removed 3 bases at V and 3 bases at J, leaving 7 bases unmatched. From germline, CDR1 is MGHRA and CDR2 YSYEKL. The CDR3, as DNA: TGCGCCAGCAGCCATCTGGGACAGTTGTACACCGGGGAGCTGTTTTTT. Amino acids: CASSHLGQLYTGELFF.

The chain combines TRBV12-3 or TRBV12-4 with TRBJ1-2, with TRBD1 matching over 7 bases. CDR3 size: 13 residues. After removal of 5 bases from V and 2 bases from J, the junction contained 2 bases not matched to a gene. For the CDR3, the DNA is TGTGCCAGCAGTATGGGACAGAACTATGGCTACACCTTC. Protein product: CASSMGQNYGYTF.

V gene TRBV9 combines with J gene TRBJ1-1; D is possibly TRBD1 (5 bases). V was clipped by 4 bases and J by 1 base, with 8 bases between them. Looked up from germline, CDR1 is SGDLS and CDR2 is YYNGEE. The CDR3 is 13 residues long. CDR3 in DNA: TGTGCCAGCAGCTTAGACAGGAACACTGAAGCTTTCTTT. Protein product: CASSLDRNTEAFF.

The chain links TRBV19 to TRBJ1-3; D is perhaps TRBD1 (5 bases). In germline, CDR1 is LNHDA, CDR2 SQIVND (reference sequence). This CDR3 spans 13 amino acids. With 5 bases removed from V and 3 bases from J, the gap between germline ends came to 8 bases. The CDR3 DNA reads TGTGCCAGTAGTCCAGACAGTGGAAACACCATATATTTT. This codes for CASSPDSGNTIYF.

The chain couples TRBV4-3 to TRBJ1-2; a possible D gene is TRBD1 (5 bases). Trimming took 3 bases from V and 4 from J, leaving 18 bases between them. The length of the CDR3 is 16 residues. Germline-derived CDR1 and CDR2 are LGHNA and YSLEER. CDR3 sequence: CASSQDGPGVGYGYTF. DNA for the CDR3: TGCGCCAGCAGCCAGGACGGGCCGGGGGTAGGCTATGGCTACACCTTC.

This chain connects TRBV2 to TRBJ1-5, with 8 bases fitting TRBD1. After removal of 6 bases from V and 5 bases from J, the junction contained 9 bases not matched to a gene. Germline CDR1 reads SNHLY; CDR2 reads FYNNEI. The CDR3 sequence is 15 residues long. CDR3 loop: CASRGRTGTHQPQHF. The CDR3 region has the DNA TGTGCCAGCAGGGGACGGACAGGGACGCATCAGCCCCAGCATTTT.

The rearrangement links TRBV6-2 or TRBV6-3 to TRBJ2-3, with 13 bases aligning to TRBD2. Germline CDR1 is MNHEY and CDR2 is SVGEGT. Unmatched junction bases numbered 5, after V lost 0 bases and J lost 5 bases. The CDR3 loop spans 17 amino acids. The CDR3 coding sequence is TGTGCCAGCAGTTACTCTGGACTAGCGGGGGTCGGAGATACGCAGTATTTT. Amino acid sequence: CASSYSGLAGVGDTQYF.

V gene TRBV6-5 combines with J gene TRBJ2-1; no clear D gene. V lost 1 base to trimming and J lost 5 bases, with 9 bases between them. This CDR3 has 14 residues. The V gene's germline CDR1 is MNHEY and CDR2 SVGAGI. The CDR3 DNA reads as TGTGCCAGCAGTTACTTAGGAGCCCACAATGAGCAGTTCTTC. It specifies CASSYLGAHNEQFF.

The chain joins TRBV3-1 (or the pseudogene TRBV3-2) to TRBJ2-2; 14 positions agree with TRBD2. Per germline, CDR1 LGHDT and CDR2 YNNKEL (reference sequence). Germline trimming cut 4 bases from V and 5 bases from J; bases unmatched to any gene: 9. The length of the CDR3 is 18 residues. The CDR3 DNA is TGTGCCAGCAGCCCGGGACTAGCGGGGGCCCCGGGGACCGGGGAGCTGTTTTTT. Its protein is CASSPGLAGAPGTGELFF.

This sequence joins TRBV14 and TRBJ2-1; D gene ambiguous. Trimming took 3 bases from V and 8 from J, leaving 5 bases between them. Looked up from germline, CDR1 is SGHDN and CDR2 is FVKESK. The CDR3 consists of 11 residues. For the CDR3, the DNA is TGTGCCAGCAGCCACGGAGATGAGCAGTTCTTC. Protein sequence: CASSHGDEQFF.

The chain joins TRBV7-9 to TRBJ2-7, with D possibly being TRBD1 (6 bases). The CDR3 has 17 amino acids. V was clipped by 0 bases and J by 4 bases, with 19 bases between them. Germline V lookup: CDR1 SEHNR, CDR2 FQNEAQ (reference sequence). CDR3 DNA: TGTGCCAGCAGCTTAGCGGGCCGAACAGGGAAGGGGTACGAGCAGTACTTC. This gives the protein CASSLAGRTGKGYEQYF.

This chain links TRBV25-1 with TRBJ2-3, with TRBD1 identical over 7 bases. Trimming at V came to 4 bases and at J to 4 bases, leaving 11 bases not matched to a gene. This CDR3 is 16 amino acids long. Germline CDR1 reads MGHDK; CDR2 reads SYGVNS. CDR3 region: CASSGPTGAFSDTQYF. CDR3 nucleotide sequence: TGTGCCAGCAGTGGTCCTACAGGGGCCTTTTCAGATACGCAGTATTTT.

V gene TRBV6-2 or TRBV6-3 combines with J gene TRBJ2-1; 7 bases match TRBD2. The V gene's germline CDR1 is MNHEY and CDR2 SVGEGT. This CDR3 is built from 12 residues. With 4 bases clipped from V and 15 bases from J, the junction kept 9 bases outside the gene matches. In DNA form, the CDR3 reads TGTGCCAGCAGTTTCCCTAGCGGCGTAGGGTTCTTC. Its protein product is CASSFPSGVGFF.

There are a few counts of this clone. DNA of the CDR3: TGTGCCACGAAAGGACAGGGGGGAATCGAAGCTTTCTTT. Translating it yields CATKGQGGIEAFF. V is TRBV6-6 and J is TRBJ1-1; 10 positions match TRBD1. The CDR3 runs to 13 residues. The germline V gene has CDR1 MNHNY and CDR2 SVGAGI (reference sequence). Trimming removed 10 bases from V and 8 bases from J; junction bases left unmatched: 10.

The chain combines TRBV6-5 with TRBJ1-5; maybe TRBD1 (5 bases). V lost 0 bases to trimming and J lost 5 bases, with 11 bases between them. This CDR3 is 15 amino acids long. Germline CDR1 is MNHEY and CDR2 is SVGAGI. CDR3 loop: CASSYSPGSDQPQHF. CDR3 in DNA: TGTGCCAGCAGTTACTCCCCAGGGTCGGATCAGCCCCAGCATTTT.

This chain links TRBV7-2 with TRBJ2-7; 9 nucleotides match TRBD1. Trimming took 5 bases from V and 5 from J; bases not matched to a gene: 10. Per the germline V gene, CDR1 is SGHTA and CDR2 is FQGNSA. The CDR3 totals 15 residues. The chain's CDR3 is CASSPGQGKSHEQYF. The CDR3 coding sequence is TGTGCCAGCAGCCCGGGACAGGGTAAATCCCACGAGCAGTACTTC.

V usage is TRBV15 and J usage is TRBJ1-5; no firm D call. Germline V gene data show CDR1 as LNHNV and CDR2 as YYDKDF (reference sequence). V was trimmed by 2 bases and J by 0 bases, leaving 11 bases between them. This CDR3 region has 16 residues. This CDR3 is CATSRKRHSSNQPQHF. DNA for the CDR3: TGTGCCACCAGCAGAAAACGCCATAGTAGCAATCAGCCCCAGCATTTT.

This chain connects TRBV6-5 to TRBJ1-6; TRBD1 matches 8 bases. V trimming: 4 bases; J trimming: 8 bases; junction bases outside the gene matches: 7. Germline assignment: CDR1 MNHEY and CDR2 SVGAGI. CDR3 length equals 15 residues. The CDR3 is CASSSSGQGYSPLHF. In nucleotides, the CDR3 is TGTGCCAGCAGTTCCTCCGGACAGGGATATTCACCCCTCCACTTT.

This chain's CDR3 is CASSRRTNQPQHF. CDR3 DNA sequence: TGTGCCAGCAGCCGGAGGACCAATCAGCCCCAGCATTTT. This chain uses TRBV27 with TRBJ1-5; no firm D call. V was trimmed by 6 bases and J by 3 bases, leaving 9 bases between them. The CDR3 sequence is 13 residues long. CDR1 MNHEY and CDR2 SMNVEV come from the germline V gene (reference sequence).